The T cell receptor beta chain under discussion was sequenced for a study of T-cell memory formation after mild COVID-19. Across the whole study: Clustering of TCRs was largely donor specific.

5'RACE primed at constant segments yielded TCR alpha and TCR beta cDNA libraries bearing sample barcodes and UMIs. From the 5' RACE reads, TCRdb called clonotypes with MiXCR, one entry per CDR3 protein. Here the sample spans about 210,000 distinct CDR3 sequences, 27% being singletons. Trimming took 7 bases from V and 3 from J, leaving 10 bases between them. Germline assignment: CDR1 MNHNS and CDR2 SASEGT. This CDR3 is 13 amino acids long. Points on this clonotype: No antigen is known for it.

Points from the study as a whole: A subset of responding clones appeared in pre-infection memory, suggesting cross-reactive memory joined. Day 15 to 85 contracting clones showed balanced CD4/CD8; day 15 to 37 expanders favored CD4+.

This chain joins TRBV6-1 and TRBJ1-5; no definite D call. The sample consisted of PBMCs or a T cell subset sorted from them (not recorded which). This TCR was sampled from an adult woman who had mild COVID-19 (a few samples of this study predate the infection). Cell type and time point are not known. The CDR3 sequence is CASTVANNQPQHF. The DNA of the CDR3 is TGTGCCAGCACCGTGGCCAACAATCAGCCCCAGCATTTT.